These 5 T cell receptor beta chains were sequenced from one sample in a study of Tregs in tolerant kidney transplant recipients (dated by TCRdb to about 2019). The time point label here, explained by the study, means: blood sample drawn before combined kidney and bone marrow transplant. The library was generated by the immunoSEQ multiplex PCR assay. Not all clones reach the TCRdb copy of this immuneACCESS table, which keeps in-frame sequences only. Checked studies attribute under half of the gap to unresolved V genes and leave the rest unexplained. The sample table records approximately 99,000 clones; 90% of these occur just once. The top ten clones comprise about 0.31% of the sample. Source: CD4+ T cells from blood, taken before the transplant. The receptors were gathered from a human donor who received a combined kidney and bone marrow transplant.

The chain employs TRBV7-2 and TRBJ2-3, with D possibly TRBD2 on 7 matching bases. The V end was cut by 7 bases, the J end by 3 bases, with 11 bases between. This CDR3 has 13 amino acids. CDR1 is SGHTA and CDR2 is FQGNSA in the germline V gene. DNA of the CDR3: TGTGCCAGCAAAAGGGGGGGGACAGATACGCAGTATTTT. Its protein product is CASKRGGTDTQYF.

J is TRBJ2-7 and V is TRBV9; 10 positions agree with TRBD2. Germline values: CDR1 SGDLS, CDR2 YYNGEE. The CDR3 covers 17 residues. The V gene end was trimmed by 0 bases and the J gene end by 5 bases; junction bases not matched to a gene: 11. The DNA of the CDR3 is TGTGCCAGCAGCGTAGGAGGGGGGAGCCTAGCGGGGGACGAGCAGTACTTC. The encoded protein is CASSVGGGSLAGDEQYF.

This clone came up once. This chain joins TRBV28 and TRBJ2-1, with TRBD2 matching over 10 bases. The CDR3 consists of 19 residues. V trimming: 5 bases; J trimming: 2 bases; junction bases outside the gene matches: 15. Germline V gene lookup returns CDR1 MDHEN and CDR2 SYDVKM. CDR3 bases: TGTGCCAGCAGTACCCCCGGAGTAGCGGGAGGCCCAGCCTACAATGAGCAGTTCTTC. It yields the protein CASSTPGVAGGPAYNEQFF.

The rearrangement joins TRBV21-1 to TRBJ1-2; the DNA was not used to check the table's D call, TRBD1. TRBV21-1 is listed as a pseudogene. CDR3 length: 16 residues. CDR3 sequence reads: CASSKAEGQGNYGYTF. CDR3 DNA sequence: TGTGCCAGCAGCAAAGCCGAGGGCCAGGGGAACTATGGCTACACCTTC.

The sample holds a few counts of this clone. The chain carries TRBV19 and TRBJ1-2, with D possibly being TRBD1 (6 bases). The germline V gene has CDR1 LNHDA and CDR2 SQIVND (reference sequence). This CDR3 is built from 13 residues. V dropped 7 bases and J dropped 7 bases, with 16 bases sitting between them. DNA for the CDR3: TGTGCCAGTATGGGGGCAGACCGCGGTGGCTACACCTTC. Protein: CASMGADRGGYTF.